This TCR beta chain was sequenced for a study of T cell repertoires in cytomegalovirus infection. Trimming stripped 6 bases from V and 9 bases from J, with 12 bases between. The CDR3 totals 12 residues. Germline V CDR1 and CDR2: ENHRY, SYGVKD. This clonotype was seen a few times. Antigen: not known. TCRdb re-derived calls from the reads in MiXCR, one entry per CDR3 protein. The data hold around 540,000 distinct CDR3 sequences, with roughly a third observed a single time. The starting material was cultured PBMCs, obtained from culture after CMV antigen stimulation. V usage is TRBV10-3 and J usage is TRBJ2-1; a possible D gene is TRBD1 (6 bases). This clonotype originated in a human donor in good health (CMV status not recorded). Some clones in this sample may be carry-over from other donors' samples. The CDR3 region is CAIRDSLGEQFF. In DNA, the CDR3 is TGTGCCATCAGGGACAGTCTTGGTGAGCAGTTCTTC.